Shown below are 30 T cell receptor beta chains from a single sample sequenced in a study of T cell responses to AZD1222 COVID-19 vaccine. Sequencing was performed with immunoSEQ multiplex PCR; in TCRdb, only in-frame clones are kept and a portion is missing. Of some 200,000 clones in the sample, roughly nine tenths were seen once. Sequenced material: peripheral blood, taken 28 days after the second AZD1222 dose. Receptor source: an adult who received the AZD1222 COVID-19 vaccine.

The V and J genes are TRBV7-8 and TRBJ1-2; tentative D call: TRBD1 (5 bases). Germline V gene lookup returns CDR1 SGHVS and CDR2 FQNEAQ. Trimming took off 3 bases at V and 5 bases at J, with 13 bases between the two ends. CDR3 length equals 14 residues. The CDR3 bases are TGTGCCAGCAGCTTGGGGGATGGGGGGTATGGCTACACCTTC. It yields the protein CASSLGDGGYGYTF. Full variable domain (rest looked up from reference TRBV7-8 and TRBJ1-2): GAGVSQSPRYKVAKRGQDVALRCDPISGHVSLFWYQQALGQGPEFLTYFQNEAQLDKSGLPSDRFFAERPEGSVSTLKIQRTQQEDSAVYLCASSLGDGGYGYTFGSGTRLTVV.

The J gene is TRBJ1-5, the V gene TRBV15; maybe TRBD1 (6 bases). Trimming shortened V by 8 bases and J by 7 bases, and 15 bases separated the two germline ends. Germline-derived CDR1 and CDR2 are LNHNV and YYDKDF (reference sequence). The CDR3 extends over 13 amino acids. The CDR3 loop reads CATGLTGNQPQHF. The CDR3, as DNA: TGTGCCACCGGTCTTACAGGGAACCAGCCCCAGCATTTT.

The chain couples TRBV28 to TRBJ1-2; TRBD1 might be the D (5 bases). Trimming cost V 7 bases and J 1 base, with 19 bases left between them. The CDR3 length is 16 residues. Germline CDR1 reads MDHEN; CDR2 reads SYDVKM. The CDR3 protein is CASTPTQGGGNYGYTF. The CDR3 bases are TGTGCCAGCACCCCCACGCAGGGCGGTGGTAACTATGGCTACACCTTC.

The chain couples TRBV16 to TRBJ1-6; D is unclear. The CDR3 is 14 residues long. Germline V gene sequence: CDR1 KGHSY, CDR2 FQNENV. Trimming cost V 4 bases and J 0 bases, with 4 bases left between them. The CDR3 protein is CASSRSSYNSPLHF. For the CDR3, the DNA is TGTGCCAGCAGCCGGAGCTCCTATAATTCACCCCTCCACTTT.

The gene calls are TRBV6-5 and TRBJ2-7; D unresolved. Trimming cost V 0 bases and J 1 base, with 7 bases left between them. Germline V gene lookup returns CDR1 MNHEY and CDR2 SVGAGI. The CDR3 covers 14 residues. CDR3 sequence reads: CASSYSGRSYEQYF. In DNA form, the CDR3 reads TGTGCCAGCAGTTACTCGGGCAGATCCTACGAGCAGTACTTC.

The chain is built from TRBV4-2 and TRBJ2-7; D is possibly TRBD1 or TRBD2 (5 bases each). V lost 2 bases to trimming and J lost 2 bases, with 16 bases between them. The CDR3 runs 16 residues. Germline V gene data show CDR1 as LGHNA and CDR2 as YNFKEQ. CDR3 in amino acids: CASSQSSGTEAYEQYF. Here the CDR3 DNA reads TGTGCCAGCAGCCAAAGTTCAGGGACGGAAGCCTACGAGCAGTACTTC.

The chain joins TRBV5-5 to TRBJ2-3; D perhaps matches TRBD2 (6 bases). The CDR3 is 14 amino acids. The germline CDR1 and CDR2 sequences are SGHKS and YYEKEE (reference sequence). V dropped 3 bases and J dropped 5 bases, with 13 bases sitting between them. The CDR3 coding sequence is TGTGCCAGCAGCTACAGCGGGCGGGGAGATACGCAGTATTTT. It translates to CASSYSGRGDTQYF.

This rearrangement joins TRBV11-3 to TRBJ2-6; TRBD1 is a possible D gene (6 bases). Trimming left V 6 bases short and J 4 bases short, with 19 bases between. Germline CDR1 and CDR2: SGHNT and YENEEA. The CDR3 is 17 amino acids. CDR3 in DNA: TGTGCCAGCAGTTCCGGGACAATCCTTTCGGGGGCCAACGTCCTGACTTTC. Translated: CASSSGTILSGANVLTF. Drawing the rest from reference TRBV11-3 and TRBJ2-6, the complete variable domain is EAGVVQSPRYKIIEKKQPVAFWCNPISGHNTLYWYLQNLGQGPELLIRYENEEAVDDSQLPKDRFSAERLKGVDSTLKIQPAELGDSAVYLCASSSGTILSGANVLTFGAGSRLTVL.

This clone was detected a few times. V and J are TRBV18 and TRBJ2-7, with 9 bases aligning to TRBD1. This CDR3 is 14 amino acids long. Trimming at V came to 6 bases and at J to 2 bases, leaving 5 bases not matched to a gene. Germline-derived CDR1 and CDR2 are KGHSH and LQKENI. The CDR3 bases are TGTGCCAGCTCGGCGGGACAGGGAACCTACGAGCAGTACTTC. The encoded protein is CASSAGQGTYEQYF.

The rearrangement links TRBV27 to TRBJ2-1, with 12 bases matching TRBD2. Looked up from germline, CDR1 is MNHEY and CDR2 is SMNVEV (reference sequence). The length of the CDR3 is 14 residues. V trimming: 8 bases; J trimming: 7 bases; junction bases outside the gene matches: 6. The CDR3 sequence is CASWGLAGRNEQFF. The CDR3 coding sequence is TGTGCCAGCTGGGGACTAGCGGGTAGAAATGAGCAGTTCTTC.

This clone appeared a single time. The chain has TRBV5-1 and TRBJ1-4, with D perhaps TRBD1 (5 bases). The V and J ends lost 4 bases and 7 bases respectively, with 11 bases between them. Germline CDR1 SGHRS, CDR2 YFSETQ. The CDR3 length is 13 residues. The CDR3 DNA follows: TGCGCCAGCAGCCGGGGCACGGCTGAAAAACTGTTTTTT. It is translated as CASSRGTAEKLFF.

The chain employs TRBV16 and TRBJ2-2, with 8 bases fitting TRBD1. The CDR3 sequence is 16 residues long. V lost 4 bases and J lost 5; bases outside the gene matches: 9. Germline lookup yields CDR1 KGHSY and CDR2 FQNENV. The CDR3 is CASSRTGMRGTGELFF. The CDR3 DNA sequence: TGTGCCAGCAGCCGGACAGGGATGAGGGGAACCGGGGAGCTGTTTTTT.

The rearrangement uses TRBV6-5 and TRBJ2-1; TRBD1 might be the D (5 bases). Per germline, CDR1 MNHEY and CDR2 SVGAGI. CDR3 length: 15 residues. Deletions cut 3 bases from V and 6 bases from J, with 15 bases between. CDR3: CASSYSSGRVNEQFF. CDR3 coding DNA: TGTGCCAGCAGTTATTCCTCGGGCAGGGTCAATGAGCAGTTCTTC.

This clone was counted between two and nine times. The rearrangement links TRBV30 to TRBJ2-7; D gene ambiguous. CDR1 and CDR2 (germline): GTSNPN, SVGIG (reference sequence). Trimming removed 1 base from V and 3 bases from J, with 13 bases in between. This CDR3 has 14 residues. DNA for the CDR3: TGTGCCTGGAGTGGCGAACCCACCTACTACGAGCAGTACTTC. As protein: CAWSGEPTYYEQYF.

The CDR3, as DNA: TGTGCCAGCAGCCCCACACAGGGACTTAACTATGGCTACACCTTC. It encodes CASSPTQGLNYGYTF. The chain has TRBV3-1 (or the pseudogene TRBV3-2) and TRBJ1-2, with TRBD1 as a possible D gene (6 bases). The CDR3 totals 15 residues. Germline loops: CDR1 LGHDT, CDR2 YNNKEL (reference sequence). V was cut by 4 bases and J by 1 base, with 13 bases left in between.

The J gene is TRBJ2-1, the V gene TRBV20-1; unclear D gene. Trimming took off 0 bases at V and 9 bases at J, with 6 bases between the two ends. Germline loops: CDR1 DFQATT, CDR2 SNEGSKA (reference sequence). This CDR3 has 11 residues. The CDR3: CSARDYGEQFF. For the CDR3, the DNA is TGCAGTGCTAGAGATTACGGTGAGCAGTTCTTC.

CDR3 nucleotide sequence: TGTGCCATCAGTGAGTCGGCTGTAAAAGAGACCCAGTACTTC. This gives the protein CAISESAVKETQYF. The V gene is TRBV10-3, the J gene TRBJ2-5; D is uncertain. This CDR3 is built from 14 residues. CDR1 and CDR2 from the germline V gene are ENHRY and SYGVKD. Trimming left V 0 bases short and J 3 bases short, with 8 bases between.

The CDR3 loop reads CASSVGTGDQPQHF. The CDR3 bases are TGTGCCAGCAGTGTTGGGACAGGGGATCAGCCCCAGCATTTT. The chain carries TRBV2 and TRBJ1-5; 10 bases are a match to TRBD1. The J segment lost 5 bases and the V segment lost 4 bases, leaving 2 bases of the junction unmatched. The CDR3 sequence is 14 residues long. The germline V gene encodes CDR1 SNHLY and CDR2 FYNNEI.

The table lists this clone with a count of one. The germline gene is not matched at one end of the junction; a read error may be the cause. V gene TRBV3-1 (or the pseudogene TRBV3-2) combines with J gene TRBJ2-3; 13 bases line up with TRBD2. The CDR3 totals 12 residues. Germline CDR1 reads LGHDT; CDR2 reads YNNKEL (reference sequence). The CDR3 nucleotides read TGTGCCAGCAGCCAGCAGGGACTAGCGGGGCATTTT. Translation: CASSQQGLAGHF.

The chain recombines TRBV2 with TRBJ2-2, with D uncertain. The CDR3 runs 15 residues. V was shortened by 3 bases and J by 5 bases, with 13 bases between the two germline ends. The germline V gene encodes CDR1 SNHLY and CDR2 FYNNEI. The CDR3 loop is CASSDPMVGTGELFF. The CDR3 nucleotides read TGTGCCAGCAGTGATCCTATGGTGGGGACCGGGGAGCTGTTTTTT.

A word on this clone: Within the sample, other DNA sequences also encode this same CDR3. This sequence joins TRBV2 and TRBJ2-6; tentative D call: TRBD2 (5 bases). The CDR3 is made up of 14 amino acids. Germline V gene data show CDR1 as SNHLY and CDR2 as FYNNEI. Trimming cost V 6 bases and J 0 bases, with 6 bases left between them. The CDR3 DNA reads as TGTGCCAGCAGGAGGGTCTCTGGGGCCAACGTCCTGACTTTC. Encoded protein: CASRRVSGANVLTF.

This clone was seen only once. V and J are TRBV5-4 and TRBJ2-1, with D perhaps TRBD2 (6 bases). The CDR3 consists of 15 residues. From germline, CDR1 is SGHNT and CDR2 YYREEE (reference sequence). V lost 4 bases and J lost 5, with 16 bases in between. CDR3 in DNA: TGTGCCAGCAGCCCCGGGTGGGGGGTCCACAATGAGCAGTTCTTC. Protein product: CASSPGWGVHNEQFF.

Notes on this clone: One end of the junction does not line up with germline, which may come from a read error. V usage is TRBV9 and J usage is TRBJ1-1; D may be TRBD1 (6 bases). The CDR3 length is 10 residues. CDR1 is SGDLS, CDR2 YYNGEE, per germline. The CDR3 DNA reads TGTGCCGGCAGGGGATCGGAAGCTTTCTTT. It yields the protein CAGRGSEAFF.

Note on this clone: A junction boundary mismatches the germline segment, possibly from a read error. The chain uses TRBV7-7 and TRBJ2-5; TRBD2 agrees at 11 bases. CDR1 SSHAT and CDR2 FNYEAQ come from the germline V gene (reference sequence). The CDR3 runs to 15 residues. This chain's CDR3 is CASSFRLAGQETQYF. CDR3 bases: TGTGCTAGCAGCTTCCGACTAGCGGGACAAGAGACCCAGTACTTC.

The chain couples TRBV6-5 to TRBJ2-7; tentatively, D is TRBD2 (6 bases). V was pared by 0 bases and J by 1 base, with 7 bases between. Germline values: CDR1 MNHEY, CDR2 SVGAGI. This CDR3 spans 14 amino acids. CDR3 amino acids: CASSYSEGSYEQYF. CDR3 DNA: TGTGCCAGCAGTTACTCGGAGGGTTCCTACGAGCAGTACTTC.

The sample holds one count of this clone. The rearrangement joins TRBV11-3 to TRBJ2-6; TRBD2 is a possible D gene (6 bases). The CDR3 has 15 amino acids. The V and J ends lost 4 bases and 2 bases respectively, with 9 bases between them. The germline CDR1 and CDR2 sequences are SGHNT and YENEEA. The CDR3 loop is CASSSAGTGANVLTF. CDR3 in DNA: TGTGCCAGCAGCTCTGCGGGGACTGGGGCCAACGTCCTGACTTTC.

The CDR3 DNA reads TGTGCCAGCAGTCCTCCGGGACACGGAGTGGGCAATCAGCCCCAGCATTTT. It is translated as CASSPPGHGVGNQPQHF. The J gene is TRBJ1-5, the V gene TRBV28; D may be TRBD1 (6 bases). CDR1 and CDR2 (germline): MDHEN, SYDVKM. The CDR3 is made up of 17 amino acids. V lost 5 bases and J lost 2, with 19 bases in between.

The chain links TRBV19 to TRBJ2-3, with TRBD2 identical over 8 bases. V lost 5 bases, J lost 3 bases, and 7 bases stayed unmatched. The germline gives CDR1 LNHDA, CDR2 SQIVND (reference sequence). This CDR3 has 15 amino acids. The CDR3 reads CASSPRGGRTDTQYF. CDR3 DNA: TGTGCCAGTAGTCCCCGGGGGGGTAGGACAGATACGCAGTATTTT.

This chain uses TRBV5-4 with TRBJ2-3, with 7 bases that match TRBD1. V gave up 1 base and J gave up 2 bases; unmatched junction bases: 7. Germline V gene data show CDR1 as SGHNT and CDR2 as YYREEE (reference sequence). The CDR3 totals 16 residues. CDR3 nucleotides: TGTGCCAGCAGCTTGACGGAGGACAGGAACACAGATACGCAGTATTTT. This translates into CASSLTEDRNTDTQYF.

CDR3 region: CASSQDLARANTGELFF. The CDR3 region has the DNA TGTGCCAGCAGCCAAGACCTCGCAAGAGCGAACACCGGGGAGCTGTTTTTT. This chain links TRBV3-1 (or the pseudogene TRBV3-2) with TRBJ2-2; D is unresolved. Germline V gives CDR1 LGHDT, CDR2 YNNKEL (reference sequence). This CDR3 region has 17 residues. V lost 0 bases, J lost 0 bases, and 11 bases lay in between.